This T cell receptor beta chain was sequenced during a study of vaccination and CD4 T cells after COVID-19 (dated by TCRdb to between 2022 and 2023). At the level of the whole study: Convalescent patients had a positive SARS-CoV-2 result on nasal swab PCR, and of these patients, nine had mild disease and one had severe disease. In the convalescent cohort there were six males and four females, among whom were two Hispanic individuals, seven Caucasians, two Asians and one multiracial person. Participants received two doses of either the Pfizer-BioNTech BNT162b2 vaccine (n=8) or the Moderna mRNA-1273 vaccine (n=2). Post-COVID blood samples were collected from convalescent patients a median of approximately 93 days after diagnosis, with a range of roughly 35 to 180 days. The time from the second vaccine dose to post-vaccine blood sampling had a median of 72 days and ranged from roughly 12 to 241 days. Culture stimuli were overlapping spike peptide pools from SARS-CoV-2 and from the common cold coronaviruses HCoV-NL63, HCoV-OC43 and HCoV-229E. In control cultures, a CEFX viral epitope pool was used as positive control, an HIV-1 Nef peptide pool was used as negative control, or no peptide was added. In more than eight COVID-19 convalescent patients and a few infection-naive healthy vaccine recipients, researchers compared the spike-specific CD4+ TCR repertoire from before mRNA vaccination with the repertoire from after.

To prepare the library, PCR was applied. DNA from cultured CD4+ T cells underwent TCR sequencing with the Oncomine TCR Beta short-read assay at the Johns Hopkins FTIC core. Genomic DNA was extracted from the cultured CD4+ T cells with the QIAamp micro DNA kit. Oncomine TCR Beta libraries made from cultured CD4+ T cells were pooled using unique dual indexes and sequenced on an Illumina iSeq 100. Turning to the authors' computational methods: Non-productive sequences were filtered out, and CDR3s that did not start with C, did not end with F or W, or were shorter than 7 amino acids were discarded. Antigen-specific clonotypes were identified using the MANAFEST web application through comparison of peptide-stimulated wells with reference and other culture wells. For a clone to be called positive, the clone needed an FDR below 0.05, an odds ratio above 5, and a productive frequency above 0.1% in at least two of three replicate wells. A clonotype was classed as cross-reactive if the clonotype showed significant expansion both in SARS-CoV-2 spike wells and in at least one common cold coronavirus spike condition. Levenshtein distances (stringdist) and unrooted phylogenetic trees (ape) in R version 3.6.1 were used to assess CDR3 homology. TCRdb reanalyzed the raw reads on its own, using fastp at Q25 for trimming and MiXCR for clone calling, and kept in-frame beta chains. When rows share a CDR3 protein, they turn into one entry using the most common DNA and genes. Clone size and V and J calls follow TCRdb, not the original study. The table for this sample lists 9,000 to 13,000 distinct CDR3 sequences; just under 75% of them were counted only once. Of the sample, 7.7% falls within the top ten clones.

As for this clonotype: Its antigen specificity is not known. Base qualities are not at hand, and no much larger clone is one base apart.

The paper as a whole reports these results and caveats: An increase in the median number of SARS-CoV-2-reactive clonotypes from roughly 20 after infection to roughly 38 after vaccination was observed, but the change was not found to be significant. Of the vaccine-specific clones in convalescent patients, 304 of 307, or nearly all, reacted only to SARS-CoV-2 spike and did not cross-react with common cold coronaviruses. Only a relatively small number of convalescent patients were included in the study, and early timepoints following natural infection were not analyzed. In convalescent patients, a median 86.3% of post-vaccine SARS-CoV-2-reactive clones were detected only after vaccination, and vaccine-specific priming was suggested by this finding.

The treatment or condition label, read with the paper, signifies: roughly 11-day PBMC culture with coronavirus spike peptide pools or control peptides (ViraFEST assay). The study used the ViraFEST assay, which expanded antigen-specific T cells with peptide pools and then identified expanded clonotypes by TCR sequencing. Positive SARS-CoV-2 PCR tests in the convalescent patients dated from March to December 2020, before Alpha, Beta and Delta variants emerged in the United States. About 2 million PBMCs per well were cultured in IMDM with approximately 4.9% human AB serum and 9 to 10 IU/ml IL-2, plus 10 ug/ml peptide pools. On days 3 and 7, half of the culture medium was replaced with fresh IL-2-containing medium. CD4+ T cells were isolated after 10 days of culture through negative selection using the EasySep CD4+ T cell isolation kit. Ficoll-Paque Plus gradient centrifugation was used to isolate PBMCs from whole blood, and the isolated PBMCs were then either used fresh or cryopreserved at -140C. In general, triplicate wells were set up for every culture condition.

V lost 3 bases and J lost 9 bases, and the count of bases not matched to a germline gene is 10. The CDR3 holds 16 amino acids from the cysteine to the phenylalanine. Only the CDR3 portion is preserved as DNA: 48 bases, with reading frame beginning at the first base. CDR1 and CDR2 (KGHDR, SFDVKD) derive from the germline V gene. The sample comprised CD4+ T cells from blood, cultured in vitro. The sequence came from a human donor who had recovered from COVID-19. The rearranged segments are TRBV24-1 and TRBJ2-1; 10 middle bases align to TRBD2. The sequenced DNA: TGTGCCACCAGTGATCCGGGACTAGCGCGGTCTGGTGAGCAGTTCTTC. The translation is CATSDPGLARSGEQFF.